The source of this T cell receptor beta chain is a study of shared clonotypes between healthy human individuals. Some clones are missing from TCRdb's copy, which holds only in-frame ones; the method was immunoSEQ multiplex PCR. The sample gives approximately 2,000,000 clones, about nine tenths of which show up once; around 0.35% is in the top ten. Sequenced material: naive CD4+ T cells from PBMCs. Subset of the sample: CD45RA+ positively selected. The sequence derives from a man between 18 and 35 years old in good health. Some clones in this sample may be carry-over from other donors' samples.

CDR3 loop: CANSGEGNSPLHF. Here the CDR3 DNA reads TGTGCCAACTCCGGGGAAGGGAATTCACCCCTCCACTTT. V is TRBV30 and J is TRBJ1-6, with D unresolved. CDR1 and CDR2 from the germline V gene are GTSNPN and SVGIG (reference sequence). The CDR3 has 13 amino acids. The V end was cut by 8 bases, the J end by 7 bases, with 15 bases between.